This entry describes one TCR beta chain. The record originates from a study of long-term antiretroviral therapy in people with HIV. Running of the v3.0 immunoSEQ assay took place at survey level. TCRdb's copy holds only in-frame clones and misses some; the assay was immunoSEQ multiplex PCR. This sample yields roughly 24,000 clones, of which roughly 80% are seen a single time; 12% belongs to the top ten. Sequenced here: unsorted PBMCs, sampled 1.6 years after starting antiretroviral therapy. This TCR derives from a man aged 35-49 years with HIV.

The CDR3 sequence is CASSYSKGPTGAFF. DNA of the CDR3: TGTGCCAGCAGTTACTCAAAGGGGCCGACGGGAGCTTTCTTT. This sequence joins TRBV6-5 and TRBJ1-1, with D perhaps TRBD1 (5 bases). Germline values: CDR1 MNHEY, CDR2 SVGAGI. The length of the CDR3 is 14 residues. V was trimmed by 0 bases and J by 10 bases, leaving 15 bases between them.